One and the same sample provided the 32 T cell receptor beta chains below, sequenced in a study of beta chain features in type 1 diabetes. Reverse transcription of all isolated RNA meant that expressed TCRB transcripts were sequenced. Using immunoSEQ multiplex PCR, the repertoire was profiled, and TCRdb retains in-frame clones only, with some absent. The sample lists 200,000 to 250,000 clones; about 25% were seen once. What was sequenced was central memory CD4+ T cells from blood. These receptors all come from a man under 40 in good health.

This clone was found a few times. J is TRBJ2-7 and V is TRBV7-8; 11 bases line up with TRBD2. This CDR3 is 15 amino acids long. The junction had 4 bases not matched to a gene; V was cut back by 3 bases and J by 3 bases. Looked up from germline, CDR1 is SGHVS and CDR2 is FQNEAQ. The CDR3 protein is CASSFGTSGNYEQYF. Written as DNA, the CDR3 is TGTGCCAGCAGCTTCGGGACTAGCGGAAACTACGAGCAGTACTTC. Drawing the rest from reference TRBV7-8 and TRBJ2-7, the complete variable domain is GAGVSQSPRYKVAKRGQDVALRCDPISGHVSLFWYQQALGQGPEFLTYFQNEAQLDKSGLPSDRFFAERPEGSVSTLKIQRTQQEDSAVYLCASSFGTSGNYEQYFGPGTRLTVT.

Here the CDR3 reads CATSRDGLGQFF. The CDR3, as DNA: TGTGCCACCAGCAGAGATGGGCTGGGACAGTTCTTC. The chain is built from TRBV15 and TRBJ2-1, with D hard to call. The germline V and J ends were trimmed by 0 bases and 13 bases, with 10 bases remaining between them. Germline V gene sequence: CDR1 LNHNV, CDR2 YYDKDF (reference sequence). The CDR3 totals 12 residues.

This clone was picked up a small number of times. The gene calls are TRBV7-9 and TRBJ2-7; 7 bases are a match to TRBD2. This CDR3 has 11 amino acids. Germline V gene lookup returns CDR1 SEHNR and CDR2 FQNEAQ (reference sequence). J lost 12 bases, V lost 4 bases, and 6 bases had no gene match. The CDR3 nucleotides read TGTGCCAGCAGCTCCCAACGGGAGGCGTACTTC. It yields the protein CASSSQREAYF.

In its sample, this clone was seen a few times. The genes are TRBV2 and TRBJ2-7; a possible D gene is TRBD2 (5 bases). Germline assignment: CDR1 SNHLY and CDR2 FYNNEI. This CDR3 region has 15 residues. The germline V and J ends were trimmed by 3 bases and 6 bases, with 18 bases remaining between them. The CDR3 DNA follows: TGTGCCAGCAGTGAGACGAGCCCCGGGGTTAGCGAGCAGTACTTC. It specifies CASSETSPGVSEQYF.

The rearrangement links TRBV30 to TRBJ2-7, with D possibly TRBD1 on 6 matching bases. CDR1 is GTSNPN, CDR2 SVGIG, per germline (reference sequence). CDR3 length equals 14 residues. Trimming removed 0 bases from V and 7 bases from J, with 16 bases in between. The CDR3 region is CAWSVQGISGEQYF. The DNA for the CDR3 is TGTGCCTGGAGTGTACAGGGTATTTCCGGGGAGCAGTACTTC.

The chain is built from TRBV15 and TRBJ2-3; 9 bases line up with TRBD2. This CDR3 comprises 15 residues. V was pared by 3 bases and J by 2 bases, with 3 bases of the junction left unmatched. CDR1 LNHNV and CDR2 YYDKDF come from the germline V gene (reference sequence). DNA of the CDR3: TGTGCCACCAGCAGGTTAGCGGGGGCCACAGATACGCAGTATTTT. It codes for CATSRLAGATDTQYF.

This clone was found many times. The V gene is TRBV14, the J gene TRBJ2-1, with D possibly being TRBD1 (5 bases). Trimming took off 5 bases at V and 10 bases at J, with 12 bases between the two ends. CDR3 length: 12 residues. Germline-derived CDR1 and CDR2 are SGHDN and FVKESK. The CDR3 reads CASSASGSEQFF. CDR3 in DNA: TGTGCCAGCAGCGCATCAGGGTCGGAGCAGTTCTTC.

This clone has just a few counts. The rearrangement uses TRBV7-2 and TRBJ2-7; weak D call: TRBD2 (5 bases). The germline V and J ends were trimmed by 1 base and 7 bases, with 5 bases remaining between them. The CDR3 covers 11 residues. Germline assignment: CDR1 SGHTA and CDR2 FQGNSA. In DNA form, the CDR3 reads TGTGCCAGCAGCTTAGAGCGGGAGCAGTACTTC. Residues: CASSLEREQYF.

The chain employs TRBV15 and TRBJ2-3; tentative D call: TRBD2 (6 bases). The CDR3 length is 15 residues. CDR1 is LNHNV, CDR2 YYDKDF, per germline (reference sequence). Trimming shortened V by 1 base and J by 6 bases, and 14 bases separated the two germline ends. The CDR3 nucleotides read TGTGCCACCAGCAGAGGTAGCGGTCTCGCGGATACGCAGTATTTT. This encodes CATSRGSGLADTQYF.

This sequence joins TRBV18 and TRBJ2-7; a weak D match, TRBD2 (6 bases). CDR3 size: 14 residues. Looked up from germline, CDR1 is KGHSH and CDR2 is LQKENI. V lost 2 bases, J lost 3 bases, and 11 bases lay in between. CDR3 protein: CASSPSGRDYEQYF. Here the CDR3 DNA reads TGTGCCAGCTCACCATCAGGGCGGGACTACGAGCAGTACTTC.

This clone was counted between two and nine times. The V call is TRBV7-2, the J call TRBJ2-4, with D uncertain. V shed 5 bases and J shed 10 bases, with 9 bases lying between them. CDR3 length: 11 residues. CDR1 is SGHTA, CDR2 FQGNSA, per germline. The CDR3 DNA reads TGTGCCAGCAGCCCGGGCAATATTCAGTACTTC. Protein product: CASSPGNIQYF.

This clone occurred a few times. The chain joins TRBV30 to TRBJ2-2, with 9 bases fitting TRBD1. The germline V gene encodes CDR1 GTSNPN and CDR2 SVGIG (reference sequence). This CDR3 region has 14 residues. V shed 8 bases and J 1 base; nucleotides not matched to a gene: 5. This CDR3 reads CAANRGRNTGELFF. The CDR3 DNA follows: TGTGCCGCAAACAGGGGGCGGAACACCGGGGAGCTGTTTTTT.

This clone appeared a few times. The chain employs TRBV5-1 and TRBJ2-7; maybe TRBD2 (5 bases). V lost 4 bases and J 2 bases, leaving 16 bases between the germline ends. Germline-derived CDR1 and CDR2 are SGHRS and YFSETQ. The CDR3 sequence is 15 residues long. The CDR3 region has the DNA TGCGCCAGCAGCGTCAGGACTGCACCTACCTACGAGCAGTACTTC. Amino acid sequence: CASSVRTAPTYEQYF. The full variable domain, with the rest looked up from reference TRBV5-1 and TRBJ2-7, is KAGVTQTPRYLIKTRGQQVTLSCSPISGHRSVSWYQQTPGQGLQFLFEYFSETQRNKGNFPGRFSGRQFSNSRSEMNVSTLELGDSALYLCASSVRTAPTYEQYFGPGTRLTVT.

This clone has just a few counts. The chain is built from TRBV29-1 and TRBJ2-1; D is possibly TRBD2 (5 bases). Trimming stripped 0 bases from V and 1 base from J, with 16 bases between. The CDR3 extends over 17 amino acids. Per germline, CDR1 SQVTM and CDR2 ANQGSEA. CDR3 loop: CSVEDLIAYQSYNEQFF. For the CDR3, the DNA is TGCAGCGTTGAAGATCTAATAGCGTACCAATCCTACAATGAGCAGTTCTTC.

This clone has only a few counts. V is TRBV28 and J is TRBJ2-5, with 7 bases lining up with TRBD1. J gave up 2 bases and V 5 bases, and 2 bases lay outside the gene matches. The CDR3 length is 13 residues. Germline CDR1 reads MDHEN; CDR2 reads SYDVKM. This chain's CDR3 is CASSPGQQETQYF. In nucleotides, the CDR3 is TGTGCCAGCAGTCCGGGACAGCAAGAGACCCAGTACTTC.

A few counts support this clone. This sequence joins TRBV2 and TRBJ2-3, with 7 positions matching TRBD1. Germline V lookup: CDR1 SNHLY, CDR2 FYNNEI. This CDR3 comprises 15 residues. Germline trimming cut 8 bases from V and 6 bases from J; bases unmatched to any gene: 14. The CDR3, as DNA: TGTGCCAGCGACCGGGACAGCGGTTCGCGGGATACGCAGTATTTT. It translates to CASDRDSGSRDTQYF.

The genes are TRBV5-4 and TRBJ2-7; 8 bases are a match to TRBD1. V was pared by 4 bases and J by 9 bases, with 6 bases of the junction left unmatched. This CDR3 region has 12 residues. Germline CDR1 and CDR2: SGHNT and YYREEE (reference sequence). In nucleotides, the CDR3 is TGTGCCAGCAGCCCGGACAGGGTGGGGCAGTACTTC. This codes for CASSPDRVGQYF.

This clone has only a few counts. The chain has TRBV7-2 and TRBJ2-5; the D call may be TRBD1 or TRBD2 (6 bases each). Germline assignment: CDR1 SGHTA and CDR2 FQGNSA. The CDR3 contains 14 residues. The V end lost 3 bases, the J end lost 7 bases, and 15 bases lay between the germline ends. The CDR3 DNA reads TGTGCCAGCAGCTTGTTAAGGGGGGATGGGACCCAGTACTTC. Translation gives CASSLLRGDGTQYF.

V usage is TRBV7-2 and J usage is TRBJ2-5, with D possibly TRBD1 on 6 matching bases. CDR1 is SGHTA, CDR2 FQGNSA, per germline. This CDR3 is 16 amino acids long. The V end lost 4 bases, the J end lost 5 bases, and 20 bases lay between the germline ends. The CDR3 DNA is TGTGCCAGCAGCTCAAGGCCGGCAGGGGTTGGGGAGACCCAGTACTTC. Translated: CASSSRPAGVGETQYF.

This clone was observed a few times. This sequence joins TRBV7-6 and TRBJ1-1; 7 nucleotides align to TRBD1. The V gene's germline CDR1 is SGHVS and CDR2 FNYEAQ. With 3 bases clipped from V and 3 bases from J, the junction kept 1 base outside the gene matches. The CDR3 loop spans 13 amino acids. CDR3 DNA: TGTGCCAGCAGCTTTGACAGGGACACTGAAGCTTTCTTT. Translation: CASSFDRDTEAFF.

In the case of this clone: In the same sample, other DNA sequences code for this CDR3. The chain uses TRBV9 and TRBJ2-2; 7 nucleotides line up with TRBD2. This CDR3 region has 15 residues. After removal of 2 bases from V and 0 bases from J, the junction contained 1 base not matched to a gene. Germline CDR1 is SGDLS and CDR2 is YYNGEE. In DNA form, the CDR3 reads TGTGCCAGCAGCGTTAGCGGGTCGAACACCGGGGAGCTGTTTTTT. Amino acid sequence: CASSVSGSNTGELFF.

This clone has just a few counts. The chain employs TRBV29-1 and TRBJ1-1; 9 positions match TRBD1. CDR1 is SQVTM and CDR2 is ANQGSEA in the germline V gene. CDR3 length equals 14 residues. J lost 11 bases, V lost 0 bases, and 10 bases had no gene match. The CDR3 loop is CSVEDRGQGNGAFF. The CDR3 DNA follows: TGCAGCGTTGAAGATCGGGGACAGGGAAACGGGGCTTTCTTT. Drawing the rest from reference TRBV29-1 and TRBJ1-1, the complete variable domain is SAVISQKPSRDICQRGTSLTIQCQVDSQVTMMFWYRQQPGQSLTLIATANQGSEATYESGFVIDKFPISRPNLTFSTLTVSNMSPEDSSIYLCSVEDRGQGNGAFFGQGTRLTVV.

This clone was detected a few times. The chain carries TRBV25-1 and TRBJ1-2; D is possibly TRBD1 (5 bases). Looked up from germline, CDR1 is MGHDK and CDR2 is SYGVNS. Between the trimmed V and J ends, which lost 4 bases and 5 bases, there was a span of 14 bases. The CDR3 consists of 14 residues. The CDR3 sequence is CASSAGAAWYGYTF. The CDR3 region has the DNA TGTGCCAGCAGTGCCGGGGCAGCTTGGTATGGCTACACCTTC.

This clone was seen a few times. The chain couples TRBV4-2 to TRBJ1-1; no reliable D call. The germline V and J ends were trimmed by 1 base and 0 bases, with 12 bases remaining between them. The germline CDR1 and CDR2 sequences are LGHNA and YNFKEQ. The CDR3 is 16 amino acids. The CDR3 nucleotides are TGTGCCAGCAGCCAAGTACCAGGAATTCTGAACACTGAAGCTTTCTTT. Translation: CASSQVPGILNTEAFF.

Regarding this clone: Given a far larger clone just one base away, this is likely a sequencing read error. The V gene is TRBV28, the J gene TRBJ1-2, with 10 bases matching TRBD1. This CDR3 has 12 amino acids. Germline assignment: CDR1 MDHEN and CDR2 SYDVKM. V was clipped by 3 bases and J by 8 bases; unmatched bases: 0. This CDR3 is CASSLTGGGYTF. The DNA of the CDR3 is TGTGCCAGCAGTTTGACAGGGGGCGGCTACACCTTC.

CDR3 residues: CASSGPREQYF. Here the CDR3 DNA reads TGTGCCAGCAGTGGCCCTCGTGAGCAGTACTTC. The chain combines TRBV6-5 with TRBJ2-7; D uncertain. The CDR3 extends over 11 amino acids. The germline V gene encodes CDR1 MNHEY and CDR2 SVGAGI. Trimming cost V 5 bases and J 7 bases, with 9 bases left between them.

This clone has only a few counts. In DNA, the CDR3 is TGTGCCAGCAGCCCCTGCGTACTAGCGGGAGCGAGCTCCTACAATGAGCAGTTCTTC. It translates to CASSPCVLAGASSYNEQFF. The chain recombines TRBV21-1 with TRBJ2-1; TRBD2 is taken as the D call from the table, unchecked against the DNA. TRBV21-1 is given as a pseudogene. The CDR3 consists of 19 residues.

There are a few counts of this clone. This chain joins TRBV27 and TRBJ1-1, with TRBD1 matching over 8 bases. The length of the CDR3 is 16 residues. With 2 bases clipped from V and 2 bases from J, the junction kept 7 bases outside the gene matches. From germline, CDR1 is MNHEY and CDR2 SMNVEV (reference sequence). In DNA form, the CDR3 reads TGTGCCAGCAGTTTAGATCCAGGGGGCCCTAACACTGAAGCTTTCTTT. It yields the protein CASSLDPGGPNTEAFF.

This chain connects TRBV12-5 to TRBJ1-2; D is ambiguous. The ends were cut back, 7 bases at V and 8 bases at J, with 17 bases in the middle. The CDR3 has 13 residues. The germline V gene encodes CDR1 LGHNT and CDR2 FRNRAP. CDR3 in amino acids: CASALGGEGGYTF. The CDR3 region has the DNA TGTGCTAGTGCCCTGGGCGGGGAAGGAGGCTACACCTTC.

This clone was seen more than once but under ten times. The same CDR3 can be traced to other DNA sequences in this sample. This chain joins TRBV29-1 and TRBJ2-3, with 7 nucleotides matching TRBD1. Germline loops: CDR1 SQVTM, CDR2 ANQGSEA. This CDR3 comprises 13 residues. Trimming took 3 bases from V and 2 from J; bases not matched to a gene: 2. CDR3 in DNA: TGCAGCGTTGACGGGACAGCCACAGATACGCAGTATTTT. Its translation is CSVDGTATDTQYF.

The chain joins TRBV29-1 to TRBJ2-5; TRBD2 is a possible D gene (6 bases). V was cut by 4 bases and J by 5 bases, with 20 bases left in between. This CDR3 contains 15 residues. The germline V gene has CDR1 SQVTM and CDR2 ANQGSEA. The chain's CDR3 is CSVVYVGGIWETQYF. CDR3 sequence (DNA): TGCAGCGTTGTTTACGTTGGAGGGATATGGGAGACCCAGTACTTC.

In its sample, this clone was seen a few times. The chain is built from TRBV21-1 and TRBJ2-2; TRBD1 reflects the table's D call only, with no check against the DNA. TRBV21-1 is a documented pseudogene. This CDR3 comprises 14 residues. This CDR3 reads CASSPRTDAGELFF. In DNA, the CDR3 is TGTGCCAGCAGCCCCCGGACAGACGCCGGGGAGCTGTTTTTT.